This T cell receptor (beta chain) is drawn from a study of beta chain features in type 1 diabetes. Study-wide background: Healthy donors resembled patients in age, gender and cell yields.

To note about this clone: As yet, its antigen is unknown.

Reverse transcription of all isolated RNA meant that expressed TCRB transcripts were sequenced. TCRdb's copy holds only in-frame clones and misses some; the assay was immunoSEQ multiplex PCR. The data show 150,000 to 200,000 clones, over 55% seen once. Points from the study as a whole: Still unanswered here is whether HLA type influences TCRB rearrangement. Patients' naive, central memory and Treg TCRB repertoires seemed closer to one another than those of healthy donors. In every one of the four CD4+ subsets, TCRB CDR3s were moderately but significantly shorter in Type 1 diabetes patients.

Sorting that relied on CD45RO/CCR7/CD25/CD127/CD95/CD27 yielded CD4+ naive, central memory, regulatory and stem cell-like memory cells. Germline V gene data show CDR1 as MGHDK and CDR2 as SYGVNS. The V end lost 3 bases, the J end lost 4 bases, and 7 bases lay between the germline ends. CDR3 length: 13 amino acids. Input material: naive CD4+ T cells from blood. The TCR sequence derives from a man in his thirties or forties with type 1 diabetes. V and J are TRBV25-1 and TRBJ2-1, with D hard to call. CDR3 in amino acids: CASSDVGYNEQFF. CDR3 DNA: TGTGCCAGCAGTGACGTGGGTTACAATGAGCAGTTCTTC.